This T cell receptor beta chain was documented in a study of blood T cells in healthy people across ages. Study-wide points: There was a strong correlation between TCR beta diversity and naive T cell percentage. Those diversity estimates obtained from one million T cells were thought to be underestimates.

The V gene end was trimmed by 5 bases and the J gene end by 2 bases; junction bases not matched to a gene: 7. CDR1 SQVTM and CDR2 ANQGSEA come from the germline V gene. This CDR3 is 14 amino acids long. There are a few counts of this clonotype. The antigen remains unidentified. Healthy Caucasian individuals from Russia aged about 6 to 90 served as donors. A second PCR of roughly 7 to 11 cycles used a sample-barcoded 5' primer and a J-beta primer mix. MiXCR, applied by TCRdb to the 5' RACE reads, yields one record per CDR3 protein. This sample has nearly 800,000 distinct CDR3 sequences, with more than 50% found just once.

The gene calls are TRBV29-1 and TRBJ2-3, with 7 bases identical to TRBD1. The source of this sequence is a man aged 40-49 years in good health. The sequenced material came from blood. The CDR3, as DNA: TGCAGCGTTACCGGGACAGTATACACAGATACGCAGTATTTT. Protein sequence: CSVTGTVYTDTQYF.